The 6 T cell receptor beta chains below come from one sample, sequenced in a study of cytomegalovirus exposure and HLA in healthy donors (dated by TCRdb to about 2017). Library construction relied on the immunoSEQ multiplex PCR assay. For the multiplex PCR, a mixture combining 60 forward primers for TCR Vbeta segments and 13 reverse primers for TCR Jbeta segments was used. TCRdb took this table from immuneACCESS and kept in-frame rearrangements with V and J called. Such tables lack part of the clones; where checked against another copy, unresolved V genes explain under half of the gap, and the rest is unexplained. Present in this sample are 100,000 to 150,000 clones, 55% to 75% of which were seen just once. Clones ranked in the top ten supply nearly 8.5% of the sample. The material sequenced was PBMCs. The source of these receptors is a woman aged 40 to 55 in good health and CMV-seropositive.

The rearrangement joins TRBV27 to TRBJ1-6; possibly TRBD1 for D (5 bases). Germline CDR1 is MNHEY and CDR2 is SMNVEV (reference sequence). CDR3 size: 13 residues. Deletions cut 7 bases from V and 5 bases from J, with 9 bases between. CDR3 region: CASNGGNNSPLHF. Written as DNA, the CDR3 is TGTGCCAGCAATGGGGGGAATAATTCACCCCTCCACTTT.

The V and J genes are TRBV6-1 and TRBJ1-1; TRBD1 aligns across 8 bases. The germline V gene has CDR1 MNHNS and CDR2 SASEGT. The CDR3 sequence is 13 residues long. The V segment lost 5 bases and the J segment 7 bases; nucleotides outside the gene matches: 6. The CDR3 DNA sequence: TGTGCCAGCAGTAACCCGGACAGGGATGAAGCTTTCTTT. This sequence encodes CASSNPDRDEAFF.

This chain connects TRBV7-8 to TRBJ2-6; 8 bases are shared with TRBD1. The CDR3 extends over 18 amino acids. Germline CDR1 SGHVS, CDR2 FQNEAQ. V was pared by 4 bases and J by 0 bases, with 8 bases of the junction left unmatched. This CDR3 reads CASSSQAGGYSGANVLTF. DNA of the CDR3: TGTGCCAGCAGCTCCCAAGCAGGGGGCTACTCTGGGGCCAACGTCCTGACTTTC.

This chain uses TRBV2 with TRBJ2-5; a possible D gene is TRBD1 (6 bases). This CDR3 has 14 amino acids. With 10 bases removed from V and 0 bases from J, the gap between germline ends came to 15 bases. Germline-derived CDR1 and CDR2 are SNHLY and FYNNEI. The CDR3 DNA reads as TGTGCCACCTTTCTAGGGGGAGACCAAGAGACCCAGTACTTC. This encodes CATFLGGDQETQYF.

This clone was detected a few times. V usage is TRBV5-6 and J usage is TRBJ1-1; D remains unclear. Per germline, CDR1 SGHDT and CDR2 YYEEEE. Trimming pared 2 bases from V and 4 bases from J, leaving 12 bases between. The CDR3 sequence is 14 residues long. CDR3 sequence (DNA): TGTGCCAGCAGCTTCCGGGGTACTGGCACTGAAGCTTTCTTT. Translation: CASSFRGTGTEAFF.

The chain has TRBV5-1 and TRBJ1-2; no reliable D call. The length of the CDR3 is 12 residues. CDR1 and CDR2 (germline): SGHRS, YFSETQ. The V end was cut by 4 bases, the J end by 7 bases, with 11 bases between. CDR3 loop: CASSPDTFGYTF. As DNA, the CDR3 is TGCGCCAGCAGCCCCGACACCTTTGGCTACACCTTC.